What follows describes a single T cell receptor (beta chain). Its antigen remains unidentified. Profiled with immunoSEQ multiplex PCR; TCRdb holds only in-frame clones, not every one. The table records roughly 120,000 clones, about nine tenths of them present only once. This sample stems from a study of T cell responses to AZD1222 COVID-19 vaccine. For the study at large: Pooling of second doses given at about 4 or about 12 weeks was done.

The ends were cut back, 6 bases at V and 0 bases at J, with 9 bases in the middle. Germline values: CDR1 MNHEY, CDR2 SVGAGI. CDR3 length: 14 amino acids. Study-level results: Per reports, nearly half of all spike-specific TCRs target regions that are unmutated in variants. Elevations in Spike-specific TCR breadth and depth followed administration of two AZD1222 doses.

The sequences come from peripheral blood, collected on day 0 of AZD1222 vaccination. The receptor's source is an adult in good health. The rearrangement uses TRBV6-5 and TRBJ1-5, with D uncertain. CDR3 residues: CASSLQYSNQPQHF. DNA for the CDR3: TGTGCCAGCAGCTTACAGTATAGCAATCAGCCCCAGCATTTT.